This T cell receptor beta chain is drawn from a study of CD8 T cells in ankylosing spondylitis. Whole-study findings and limits: One TCR beta motif, made up of about 8 highly homologous variants, appeared characteristic of ankylosing spondylitis blood. Clones tied to disease were said to be significantly enriched in matched ankylosing spondylitis synovial fluid. Prior literature has documented some motif variants in synovial fluid and blood from reactive arthritis.

Turning to this clonotype: Its antigen is undetermined.

MiXCR, applied by TCRdb to the 5' RACE reads, yields one record per CDR3 protein. This table has about 840,000 distinct CDR3 sequences, around 11% appearing once. Per germline, CDR1 DFQATT and CDR2 SNEGSKA (reference sequence). V lost 2 bases to trimming and J lost 3 bases, with 14 bases between them. The CDR3 has 14 amino acids. The sequenced sample was blood, either unsorted or a sorted T cell fraction (not recorded which). The chain recombines TRBV20-1 with TRBJ2-7; weak D call: TRBD2 (5 bases). This TCR came from a male donor with ankylosing spondylitis. CDR3 loop: CSARLSPGSYEQYF. The CDR3 DNA reads TGCAGTGCTAGACTTTCACCGGGGAGCTACGAGCAGTACTTC.